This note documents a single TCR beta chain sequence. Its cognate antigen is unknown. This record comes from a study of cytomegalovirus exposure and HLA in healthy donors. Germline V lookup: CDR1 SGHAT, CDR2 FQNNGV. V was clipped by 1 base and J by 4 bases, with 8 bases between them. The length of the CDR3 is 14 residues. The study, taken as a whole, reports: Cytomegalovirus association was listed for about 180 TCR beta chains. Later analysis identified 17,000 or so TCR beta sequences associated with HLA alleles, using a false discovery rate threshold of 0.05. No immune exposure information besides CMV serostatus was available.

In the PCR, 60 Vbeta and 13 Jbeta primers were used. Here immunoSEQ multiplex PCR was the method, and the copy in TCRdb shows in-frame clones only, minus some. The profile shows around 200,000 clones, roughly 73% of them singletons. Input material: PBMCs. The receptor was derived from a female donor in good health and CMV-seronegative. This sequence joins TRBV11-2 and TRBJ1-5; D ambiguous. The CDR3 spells CASSLGAFNQPQHF. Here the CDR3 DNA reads TGTGCCAGCAGCTTAGGGGCTTTTAATCAGCCCCAGCATTTT.